One sample yielded the 10 T cell receptor beta chains listed below, sequenced in a study of blood T cell repertoires in COVID-19. Only in-frame clones appear in the TCRdb table, and some are missing; sequencing was by immunoSEQ multiplex PCR. The sample shows 300,000 or so clones, approximately 88% of them seen only once. The sample comprised peripheral blood. These receptors were taken from a woman between 25 and 40 years old who had recovered from COVID-19.

V is TRBV7-9 and J is TRBJ1-1; unclear D gene. This CDR3 has 8 residues. Germline V gives CDR1 SEHNR, CDR2 FQNEAQ (reference sequence). The CDR3 sequence: CRVGEAFF. CDR3 bases: TGTCGCGTCGGTGAAGCTTTCTTT. Together with reference TRBV7-9 and TRBJ1-1, the CDR3 gives the full variable domain: DTGVSQNPRHKITKRGQNVTFRCDPISEHNRLYWYRQTLGQGPEFLTYFQNEAQLEKSRLLSDRFSAERPKGSFSTLEIQRTEQGDSAMYLCRVGEAFFGQGTRLTVV.

V usage is TRBV5-1 and J usage is TRBJ1-1; no firm D call. V was cut by 4 bases and J by 1 base, with 14 bases left in between. The germline gives CDR1 SGHRS, CDR2 YFSETQ. CDR3 length: 15 residues. CDR3 in DNA: TGCGCCAGCAGCCAGCAGACAACCTCGAACACTGAAGCTTTCTTT. Its protein is CASSQQTTSNTEAFF.

In the case of this clone: The same CDR3 can be traced to other DNA sequences in this sample. The chain recombines TRBV5-1 with TRBJ2-5; maybe TRBD1 (6 bases). Trimming stripped 4 bases from V and 4 bases from J, with 14 bases between. Germline loops: CDR1 SGHRS, CDR2 YFSETQ. The CDR3 contains 14 residues. The CDR3 bases are TGCGCCAGCAGCCTCTGGGGGCCGGGAGAGACCCAGTACTTC. This gives the protein CASSLWGPGETQYF.

V is TRBV7-2 and J is TRBJ2-7, with D maybe TRBD1 (6 bases). The CDR3 covers 15 residues. Germline loops: CDR1 SGHTA, CDR2 FQGNSA. The V end was cut by 5 bases, the J end by 0 bases, with 14 bases between. CDR3 DNA sequence: TGTGCCAGCAGCGACCGACAGGTGATCTCCTACGAGCAGTACTTC. Its translation is CASSDRQVISYEQYF.

This clone appeared once. The chain employs TRBV7-2 and TRBJ1-2, with D possibly TRBD1 on 5 matching bases. Trimming cost V 1 base and J 2 bases, with 14 bases left between them. Germline V gives CDR1 SGHTA, CDR2 FQGNSA. This CDR3 has 16 amino acids. This CDR3 reads CASSLDYGAANYGYTF. For the CDR3, the DNA is TGTGCCAGCAGCTTAGACTATGGGGCGGCAAACTATGGCTACACCTTC.

The chain joins TRBV28 to TRBJ2-7; no reliable D call. Between the trimmed V and J ends, which lost 6 bases and 0 bases, there was a span of 9 bases. This CDR3 is built from 13 residues. Germline V gives CDR1 MDHEN, CDR2 SYDVKM. The CDR3 is CASRKQSSYEQYF. The CDR3, as DNA: TGTGCCAGCAGGAAACAAAGCTCCTACGAGCAGTACTTC. The full variable domain, in which reference TRBV28 and TRBJ2-7 provide the parts outside the CDR3, is DVKVTQSSRYLVKRTGEKVFLECVQDMDHENMFWYRQDPGLGLRLIYFSYDVKMKEKGDIPEGYSVSREKKERFSLILESASTNQTSMYLCASRKQSSYEQYFGPGTRLTVT.

The rearrangement joins TRBV11-3 to TRBJ2-3; maybe TRBD1 (8 bases). Trimming removed 5 bases at V and 7 bases at J, with 22 bases between. The CDR3 runs 16 residues. Germline loops: CDR1 SGHNT, CDR2 YENEEA. In DNA, the CDR3 is TGTGCCAGCAGCATCGGAGGGGGGGACAGGTTGCATACGCAGTATTTT. Amino acids: CASSIGGGDRLHTQYF.

The rearrangement links TRBV4-3 to TRBJ2-5; 10 bases are shared with TRBD2. CDR3 length equals 18 residues. V was pared by 1 base and J by 5 bases, with 13 bases of the junction left unmatched. Germline CDR1 is LGHNA and CDR2 is YSLEER. In DNA, the CDR3 is TGCGCCAGCAGCCAAGTCGTCTTACTAGCGGGGAACGGGGAGACCCAGTACTTC. As protein: CASSQVVLLAGNGETQYF.

The chain combines TRBV30 with TRBJ2-2; no firm D call. Germline CDR1 is GTSNPN and CDR2 is SVGIG (reference sequence). The length of the CDR3 is 15 residues. V lost 0 bases, J lost 5 bases, and 13 bases lay in between. The CDR3 DNA reads TGTGCCTGGAGTGTAGACTCTCCGAGGACCGGGGAGCTGTTTTTT. Translation gives CAWSVDSPRTGELFF.

CDR3 sequence (DNA): TGCGCCAGCAGCTTTAGGGACAGGGGTCGAGAGACCCAGTACTTC. Encoded protein: CASSFRDRGRETQYF. The chain couples TRBV5-1 to TRBJ2-5; 10 bases are a match to TRBD1. The junction had 5 bases not matched to a gene; V was cut back by 2 bases and J by 4 bases. The CDR3 loop spans 15 amino acids. Per germline, CDR1 SGHRS and CDR2 YFSETQ.